The T cell receptor beta chain under discussion was sequenced for a study of CD8 T cells in ankylosing spondylitis. Broader study findings: What seemed typical of ankylosing spondylitis blood was a TCR beta motif built from eight highly homologous variants.

Trimming took off 3 bases at V and 0 bases at J, with 14 bases between the two ends. From germline, CDR1 is LGHNA and CDR2 YNFKEQ. The CDR3 has 16 residues. One entry per CDR3 protein, called by TCRdb with MiXCR from the 5' RACE reads. The sample includes around 130,000 distinct CDR3 sequences, roughly 17% of them seen just once. Notes on this clonotype: Antigen unknown.

The receptor's source is a male donor with ankylosing spondylitis. This chain uses TRBV4-2 with TRBJ1-2; no clear D. Sequencing was done on a sample of blood, either unsorted or a sorted T cell fraction (not recorded which). The CDR3 loop is CASSQGSGRTNYGYTF. The CDR3 DNA reads TGTGCCAGCAGCCAGGGATCTGGACGGACTAACTATGGCTACACCTTC.